This T cell receptor (beta chain) appears in the sequencing data of a study of T cells after posttransplantation cyclophosphamide. Assay: immunoSEQ multiplex PCR; the TCRdb copy retains only in-frame clones and omits some. The repertoire holds around 16,000 clones, with 80% to 85% as singletons. Control samples came 1 year after myeloablative marrow transplants with methotrexate plus calcineurin inhibitor. As to this clone: Its antigen is currently unknown.

Study-wide points: TRB clonality was highly associated with recipient CMV seropositivity and reactivation. Donor-recipient repertoire similarity was low at 1-2 months, rising over year one.

Trimming removed 4 bases from V and 5 bases from J; junction bases left unmatched: 9. Germline assignment: CDR1 SGHNT and CDR2 YYREEE (reference sequence). CDR3 length: 15 amino acids. The receptor was isolated from a male patient aged 18 to 35 who received an allogeneic stem cell transplant from a related donor, was CMV-positive, and had no GVHD. Some T cells here may be from the graft donor. Sequencing used PBMCs, obtained 350 to 400 days after allogeneic stem cell transplant with calcineurin inhibitor and methotrexate. The chain combines TRBV5-4 with TRBJ1-5, with TRBD1 matching 7 bases. The CDR3 spells CASSQDQQGHQPQHF. Here the CDR3 DNA reads TGTGCCAGCAGCCAAGACCAACAGGGGCATCAGCCCCAGCATTTT.